This TCR beta chain was recovered during a study of shared clonotypes between healthy human individuals. In the study overall: Each donor's CD4 naive and CD4 memory cells filled three plates apiece, CD8 naive two, and CD8 memory one.

The V and J ends lost 3 bases and 3 bases respectively, with 15 bases between them. The CDR3 length is 15 residues. Germline loops: CDR1 MGHDK, CDR2 SYGVNS. Study-wide results and limits: Clonotype sharing among the donors was expected to vary with sequencing depth.

Per sorted-subset replicate PCR, input was roughly 220 ng DNA, representing around 28,000 T cell genomes. TCRdb's table, derived via immunoSEQ multiplex PCR, lists solely in-frame clones and lacks some. Among about 380,000 clones listed, about 96% were seen once. CD8 memory pooled CD45RO+ cells and CCR7-negative CD45RA+ TemRA cells. Details on this clone: Its antigen is currently unknown.

This TCR derives from a young man in good health. The J gene is TRBJ2-7, the V gene TRBV25-1, with D possibly matching TRBD2 (6 bases). Sequenced material: memory CD8+ T cells sorted from blood. The subset denotes: CD45RO+ cells pooled with CCR7-negative TemRA cells. The CDR3 here is CASSDVRDGCYEQYF. For the CDR3, the DNA is TGTGCCAGCAGTGATGTGCGGGACGGTTGCTACGAGCAGTACTTC.